This is a list of T cell receptor beta chains from one sample in a study of T cells in localized non-small cell lung cancer. Sequenced by immunoSEQ multiplex PCR; TCRdb stores in-frame clones only, minus some. The sample consists of approximately 31,000 clones, about 89% of them appearing once. This specimen was peripheral blood, taken before any cancer treatment. The receptors originated from a female donor older than 55 with stage I lung adenocarcinoma. CDR3s include the opening cysteine and the closing phenylalanine or tryptophan. D genes are given only for firm matches. The listing skips clone size in some rows; elsewhere it reads once, few, many or a size class.

j_gene: TRBJ2-7
abundance: .
v_gene: TRBV6-6
d_gene: TRBD2
CDR3aa: CASSRDGRAYEQYF
CDR3nt: TGTGCCAGCAGCAGGGACGGGAGGGCCTACGAGCAGTACTTC

j_gene: TRBJ2-1
abundance: .
v_gene: TRBV15
d_gene: .
CDR3aa: CATSALGVYNEQFF
CDR3nt: TGTGCCACCAGCGCCCTGGGAGTTTACAATGAGCAGTTCTTC

j_gene: TRBJ2-7
abundance: .
v_gene: TRBV7-6
d_gene: .
CDR3aa: CASSPRDSPSYEQYF
CDR3nt: TGTGCCAGCAGCCCCCGGGACTCGCCCTCCTACGAGCAGTACTTC

j_gene: TRBJ1-4
abundance: .
v_gene: TRBV5-1
d_gene: TRBD1
CDR3aa: CASTRTGSEKLFF
CDR3nt: TGCGCCAGCACCAGGACAGGGAGTGAAAAACTGTTTTTT

j_gene: TRBJ2-1
abundance: .
v_gene: TRBV12-5
d_gene: .
CDR3aa: CASGLFGGGHNEQFF
CDR3nt: TGTGCTAGTGGTTTGTTTGGCGGGGGCCACAATGAGCAGTTCTTC

j_gene: TRBJ2-1
abundance: .
v_gene: TRBV7-2
d_gene: .
CDR3aa: CASSLAQTLQRNNEQFF
CDR3nt: TGTGCCAGCAGCTTAGCGCAGACACTACAACGGAACAATGAGCAGTTCTTC

j_gene: TRBJ2-7
abundance: .
v_gene: TRBV19
d_gene: .
CDR3aa: CASSIYEGEQYF
CDR3nt: TGTGCCAGTAGTATTTACGAGGGCGAGCAGTACTTC

j_gene: TRBJ1-1
abundance: .
v_gene: TRBV6-1
d_gene: .
CDR3aa: CASSLHISNTEAFF
CDR3nt: TGTGCCAGCAGTCTTCACATATCGAACACTGAAGCTTTCTTT

j_gene: TRBJ2-7
abundance: .
v_gene: TRBV28
d_gene: TRBD2
CDR3aa: CASRPPSGSYEQYF
CDR3nt: TGTGCCAGCAGGCCACCTAGCGGGAGTTACGAGCAGTACTTC

j_gene: TRBJ2-7
abundance: .
v_gene: TRBV15
d_gene: TRBD2
CDR3aa: CATSRDSGGQYF
CDR3nt: TGTGCCACCAGCAGAGATAGCGGGGGGCAGTACTTC

j_gene: TRBJ1-3
abundance: .
v_gene: TRBV4-2
d_gene: .
CDR3aa: CASSLRQVRGHSGNTIYF
CDR3nt: TGTGCCAGCAGCCTACGACAGGTTAGGGGTCACTCTGGAAACACCATATATTTT

j_gene: TRBJ1-1
abundance: .
v_gene: TRBV7-2
d_gene: TRBD1
CDR3aa: CASSTQGASEAFF
CDR3nt: TGTGCCAGCAGCACACAGGGGGCTTCTGAAGCTTTCTTT

j_gene: TRBJ2-5
abundance: .
v_gene: TRBV5-1
d_gene: .
CDR3aa: CASSLVVSGEGETQYF
CDR3nt: TGCGCCAGCAGCTTGGTGGTTTCGGGAGAGGGGGAGACCCAGTACTTC

j_gene: TRBJ2-2
abundance: .
v_gene: TRBV27
d_gene: TRBD2
CDR3aa: CASSLAGNTGELFF
CDR3nt: TGTGCCAGCAGTCTAGCGGGCAACACCGGGGAGCTGTTTTTT

j_gene: TRBJ1-2
abundance: few
v_gene: TRBV5-1
d_gene: .
CDR3aa: CASSLAGTGYGYTF
CDR3nt: TGCGCCAGCAGCTTGGCGGGGACTGGGTATGGCTACACCTTC

j_gene: TRBJ1-2
abundance: .
v_gene: TRBV30
d_gene: .
CDR3aa: CAWSVTKAGYTF
CDR3nt: TGTGCCTGGAGTGTGACCAAGGCTGGCTACACCTTC

j_gene: TRBJ2-7
abundance: once
v_gene: TRBV9
d_gene: TRBD1
CDR3aa: CASSPREGQGAGEQYF
CDR3nt: TGTGCCAGCAGCCCAAGAGAGGGACAGGGGGCGGGTGAGCAGTACTTC

j_gene: TRBJ1-2
abundance: .
v_gene: TRBV5-6
d_gene: TRBD1
CDR3aa: CASSRDRSYGYTF
CDR3nt: TGTGCCAGCAGCCGGGACAGGAGCTATGGCTACACCTTC

j_gene: TRBJ2-5
abundance: once
v_gene: TRBV4-1
d_gene: .
CDR3aa: CASSNRQETQYF
CDR3nt: TGCGCCAGCAGCAACAGACAAGAGACCCAGTACTTC

j_gene: TRBJ2-5
abundance: .
v_gene: TRBV7-7
d_gene: .
CDR3aa: CASSVDSVQETQYF
CDR3nt: TGTGCCAGCAGCGTGGACAGCGTACAAGAGACCCAGTACTTC

j_gene: TRBJ2-3
abundance: .
v_gene: TRBV7-9
d_gene: .
CDR3aa: CASSPSADTQYF
CDR3nt: TGTGCCAGCAGCCCGTCGGCAGATACGCAGTATTTT

j_gene: TRBJ1-1
abundance: .
v_gene: TRBV12-5
d_gene: .
CDR3aa: CASGSDSNTEAFF
CDR3nt: TGTGCTAGTGGGTCGGACTCGAACACTGAAGCTTTCTTT

j_gene: TRBJ2-2
abundance: once
v_gene: TRBV7-9
d_gene: TRBD1
CDR3aa: CASSARIRTGTNTGELFF
CDR3nt: TGTGCCAGCAGCGCGAGGATTAGGACAGGAACGAACACCGGGGAGCTGTTTTTT

j_gene: TRBJ2-5
abundance: .
v_gene: TRBV28
d_gene: TRBD2
CDR3aa: CASSFHGRGSSGRPQETQYF
CDR3nt: TGTGCCAGCAGTTTCCATGGTCGGGGGTCTAGCGGGAGACCACAAGAGACCCAGTACTTC

j_gene: TRBJ2-7
abundance: .
v_gene: TRBV11-3
d_gene: .
CDR3aa: CASSFPRYEQYF
CDR3nt: TGTGCCAGCAGCTTTCCGCGGTACGAGCAGTACTTC

j_gene: TRBJ1-2
abundance: .
v_gene: TRBV15
d_gene: .
CDR3aa: CATSRDSYPLGYGYTF
CDR3nt: TGTGCCACCAGCAGAGATAGTTACCCCCTCGGCTATGGCTACACCTTC

j_gene: TRBJ1-1
abundance: .
v_gene: TRBV2
d_gene: TRBD1
CDR3aa: CASTGDRSNTEAFF
CDR3nt: TGTGCCAGCACCGGGGACAGATCAAACACTGAAGCTTTCTTT

j_gene: TRBJ2-3
abundance: once
v_gene: TRBV25-1
d_gene: .
CDR3aa: CASSMRASLSTDTQYF
CDR3nt: TGTGCCAGCAGTATGCGTGCCTCCTTATCCACAGATACGCAGTATTTT

j_gene: TRBJ1-2
abundance: .
v_gene: TRBV7-9
d_gene: .
CDR3aa: CASSFPGSGGYTF
CDR3nt: TGTGCCAGCAGCTTTCCAGGGTCGGGTGGCTACACCTTC

j_gene: TRBJ1-1
abundance: .
v_gene: TRBV5-1
d_gene: .
CDR3aa: CASSPRTANTEAFF
CDR3nt: TGCGCCAGCAGCCCCCGGACAGCCAACACTGAAGCTTTCTTT

j_gene: TRBJ2-1
abundance: .
v_gene: TRBV6-5
d_gene: .
CDR3aa: CASSYSGPLYNEQFF
CDR3nt: TGTGCCAGCAGTTACTCGGGTCCACTATACAATGAGCAGTTCTTC

j_gene: TRBJ2-2
abundance: .
v_gene: TRBV27
d_gene: .
CDR3aa: CASRRPSNTGELFF
CDR3nt: TGTGCCAGCAGACGACCCTCGAACACCGGGGAGCTGTTTTTT

j_gene: TRBJ2-5
abundance: .
v_gene: TRBV5-4
d_gene: TRBD1
CDR3aa: CASSLEGAETQYF
CDR3nt: TGTGCCAGCAGCTTAGAGGGGGCAGAGACCCAGTACTTC

j_gene: TRBJ2-1
abundance: .
v_gene: TRBV29-1
d_gene: .
CDR3aa: CSVYGGPGDEQFF
CDR3nt: TGCAGCGTTTACGGCGGGCCGGGGGATGAGCAGTTCTTC

j_gene: TRBJ2-1
abundance: .
v_gene: TRBV5-1
d_gene: TRBD2
CDR3aa: CASLPTAGGSGDEQFF
CDR3nt: TGCGCCAGCCTCCCTACGGCGGGAGGGTCTGGGGATGAGCAGTTCTTC

j_gene: TRBJ2-7
abundance: .
v_gene: TRBV5-4
d_gene: .
CDR3aa: CASSSTREQYF
CDR3nt: TGTGCCAGCAGCTCTACTCGTGAGCAGTACTTC

j_gene: TRBJ1-4
abundance: .
v_gene: TRBV7-9
d_gene: .
CDR3aa: CASSLHQEKLFF
CDR3nt: TGTGCCAGCAGCTTACATCAAGAAAAACTGTTTTTT

j_gene: TRBJ2-7
abundance: .
v_gene: TRBV5-4
d_gene: .
CDR3aa: CASSLGGRVGYYEQYF
CDR3nt: TGTGCCAGCAGCTTGGGTGGCAGGGTGGGTTACTACGAGCAGTACTTC

j_gene: TRBJ1-5
abundance: once
v_gene: TRBV30
d_gene: TRBD1
CDR3aa: CAWSKGQEVWGQPQHF
CDR3nt: TGTGCCTGGAGCAAGGGACAGGAGGTTTGGGGTCAGCCCCAGCATTTT

j_gene: TRBJ2-2
abundance: few
v_gene: TRBV9
d_gene: TRBD1
CDR3aa: CASSVGGQGLTGELFF
CDR3nt: TGTGCCAGCAGCGTAGGGGGACAGGGGTTAACCGGGGAGCTGTTTTTT

j_gene: TRBJ1-4
abundance: .
v_gene: TRBV5-1
d_gene: .
CDR3aa: CASSLAPGGAEKLFF
CDR3nt: TGCGCCAGCAGCTTGGCCCCGGGGGGGGCTGAAAAACTGTTTTTT

j_gene: TRBJ1-1
abundance: .
v_gene: TRBV6-5
d_gene: .
CDR3aa: CASSYEESNTEAFF
CDR3nt: TGTGCCAGCAGTTACGAGGAGAGTAACACTGAAGCTTTCTTT

j_gene: TRBJ1-1
abundance: .
v_gene: TRBV18
d_gene: TRBD1
CDR3aa: CASSPQTGVNTEAFF
CDR3nt: TGTGCCAGCTCACCGCAAACAGGGGTGAACACTGAAGCTTTCTTT

j_gene: TRBJ2-2
abundance: .
v_gene: TRBV7-9
d_gene: .
CDR3aa: CASSFSGNTGELFF
CDR3nt: TGTGCCAGCAGCTTCTCAGGGAACACCGGGGAGCTGTTTTTT

j_gene: TRBJ2-3
abundance: .
v_gene: TRBV6-5
d_gene: .
CDR3aa: CASSPGIGSTDTQYF
CDR3nt: TGTGCCAGCAGTCCAGGGATAGGTTCCACAGATACGCAGTATTTT

j_gene: TRBJ1-2
abundance: .
v_gene: TRBV28
d_gene: .
CDR3aa: CASSFSPSSYGYTF
CDR3nt: TGTGCCAGCAGTTTCAGCCCGAGCAGCTATGGCTACACCTTC

j_gene: TRBJ1-4
abundance: few
v_gene: TRBV5-1
d_gene: .
CDR3aa: CASSLGWGMEEKLFF
CDR3nt: TGCGCCAGCAGCTTGGGTTGGGGGATGGAAGAAAAACTGTTTTTT

j_gene: TRBJ1-3
abundance: .
v_gene: TRBV5-1
d_gene: .
CDR3aa: CASTSGAAGNTIYF
CDR3nt: TGCGCCAGCACTTCAGGGGCCGCTGGAAACACCATATATTTT

j_gene: TRBJ1-1
abundance: .
v_gene: TRBV6-6
d_gene: .
CDR3aa: CASSFSGGTEAFF
CDR3nt: TGTGCCAGCAGTTTTTCGGGGGGCACTGAAGCTTTCTTT

j_gene: TRBJ2-3
abundance: .
v_gene: TRBV9
d_gene: .
CDR3aa: CASASQTTDTQYF
CDR3nt: TGTGCCAGCGCCTCCCAGACCACAGATACGCAGTATTTT

j_gene: TRBJ1-1
abundance: .
v_gene: TRBV7-2
d_gene: .
CDR3aa: CASSLNPGDLNTEAFF
CDR3nt: TGTGCCAGCAGCTTAAATCCGGGAGACTTGAACACTGAAGCTTTCTTT

j_gene: TRBJ2-7
abundance: .
v_gene: TRBV2
d_gene: TRBD1
CDR3aa: CARQIGTGVYEQYF
CDR3nt: TGTGCCCGCCAGATCGGGACAGGGGTCTACGAGCAGTACTTC

j_gene: TRBJ2-7
abundance: once
v_gene: TRBV9
d_gene: TRBD2
CDR3aa: CASSTRLAGGNYEQYF
CDR3nt: TGTGCCAGCAGCACCCGACTAGCGGGAGGGAACTACGAGCAGTACTTC

j_gene: TRBJ2-5
abundance: .
v_gene: TRBV5-1
d_gene: .
CDR3aa: CASSLSVRGETQYF
CDR3nt: TGCGCCAGCAGCTTGAGTGTGAGGGGGGAGACCCAGTACTTC

j_gene: TRBJ1-5
abundance: .
v_gene: TRBV5-5
d_gene: .
CDR3aa: CASSLWGWNQPQHF
CDR3nt: TGTGCCAGCAGCTTATGGGGTTGGAATCAGCCCCAGCATTTT

j_gene: TRBJ2-7
abundance: .
v_gene: TRBV6-6
d_gene: TRBD1
CDR3aa: CASRRPGQGDYEQYF
CDR3nt: TGTGCCAGCAGACGCCCGGGACAGGGCGACTACGAGCAGTACTTC

j_gene: TRBJ2-1
abundance: once
v_gene: TRBV30
d_gene: .
CDR3aa: CAWTAGYNEQFF
CDR3nt: TGTGCCTGGACCGCGGGGTACAATGAGCAGTTCTTC